The T cell receptor beta chain described here comes from a study of T cells in Graves' hyperthyroidism and ophthalmopathy. Whole-study findings and limits: Ophthalmopathy got predicted by the model a median roughly 6.1 months before its onset.

The authors took PBMCs from over 8.5 ml fresh peripheral blood. TCR beta CDR3 regions were amplified from RNA. RT-PCR in the first round (using the HTBI primer set) targeted the TCR CDR3. Via MiXCR, TCRdb re-called the multiplex PCR reads, giving one row per CDR3 protein. The repertoire holds 490,000 or so distinct CDR3 sequences, with about 16% as singletons. The sample holds a few counts of this clonotype. Its antigen is not known. V lost 5 bases, J lost 1 base, and 4 bases stayed unmatched. The CDR3 covers 14 residues. Looked up from germline, CDR1 is SQVTM and CDR2 is ANQGSEA. The chain carries TRBV29-1 and TRBJ2-3; 9 bases match TRBD2. The sequence was obtained from a woman younger than 45 with Graves' ophthalmopathy. Sequencing was carried out using blood. The CDR3: CSVLVAGGTDTQYF. CDR3 nucleotides: TGCAGCGTTCTGGTAGCGGGAGGCACAGATACGCAGTATTTT.